The TCR beta chain described here comes from a study of cytomegalovirus exposure and HLA in healthy donors. Study information: HLA-typed donors were the source of around 80 million unique TCRs, which an early data release held.

Donors in the study were healthy people who gave bone marrow. With regard to this clone: The antigen remains undetermined.

General study points: The HLA-A and HLA-B alleles of most subjects were reportedly predicted accurately from TCR beta sequences. The authors later found HLA-associated TCR beta chains more clonally expanded than equally common others.

From germline, CDR1 is MNHEY and CDR2 SVGAGI. Between the trimmed V and J ends, which lost 0 bases and 3 bases, there was a span of 11 bases. The CDR3 has 15 amino acids. PCR employed 60 Vbeta and 13 Jbeta primers. The protocol was immunoSEQ multiplex PCR, while the TCRdb copy is restricted to in-frame clones and leaves out a portion. The profile shows about 150,000 clones, more than 70% of them singletons. Sequenced input: PBMCs. The rearrangement joins TRBV6-5 to TRBJ1-2; D call uncertain. This TCR came from a male donor in good health and CMV-seronegative. CDR3: CASSYSVSVYYGYTF. CDR3 DNA sequence: TGTGCCAGCAGTTACTCGGTGTCAGTTTACTATGGCTACACCTTC.